This entry lists 19 T cell receptor beta chains sequenced from one sample in a study of T cells in Graves' hyperthyroidism and ophthalmopathy. The investigators amplified TCR beta CDR3 regions from RNA transcripts. HTBI primers were employed in a first-round RT-PCR of the TCR CDR3. TCRdb reanalysed the multiplex PCR reads using MiXCR and keeps one entry per CDR3 protein. The sample holds roughly 510,000 distinct CDR3 sequences; more than 20% are singletons and the top ten take around a quarter. The sample taken for sequencing was blood. The origin of the receptors is a man aged 18-30 years with Graves' hyperthyroidism.

The sample holds many counts of this clonotype. The V call is TRBV6-1, the J call TRBJ1-5, with D hard to call. Germline V gives CDR1 MNHNS, CDR2 SASEGT. The CDR3 covers 12 residues. The V end lost 3 bases, the J end lost 4 bases, and 4 bases lay between the germline ends. CDR3 amino acids: CASSEINQPQHF. CDR3 nucleotides: TGTGCCAGCAGTGAGATTAATCAGCCCCAGCATTTT.

This clonotype came up a few times. CDR3 region: CASSYLSGGGAAFF. The CDR3 nucleotides are TGTGCCAGCAGTTACTTGTCGGGAGGAGGGGCGGCTTTCTTT. V gene TRBV6-5 combines with J gene TRBJ1-1, with a weak D call TRBD1 (5 bases). The V end lost 1 base, the J end lost 11 bases, and 17 bases lay between the germline ends. CDR1 is MNHEY and CDR2 is SVGAGI in the germline V gene. CDR3 length: 14 residues.

Many counts were recorded for this clonotype. The CDR3 sequence: CATSDFRVDQPQHF. The CDR3, as DNA: TGTGCCACCAGTGATTTTAGGGTGGATCAGCCCCAGCATTTT. This chain uses TRBV24-1 with TRBJ1-5, with no clear D. Per the germline V gene, CDR1 is KGHDR and CDR2 is SFDVKD. This CDR3 has 14 amino acids. Deletions cut 1 base from V and 5 bases from J, with 8 bases between.

A few counts support this clonotype. The chain couples TRBV4-1 to TRBJ1-1; D is unclear. CDR3 length: 15 amino acids. Germline V CDR1 and CDR2: MGHRA, YSYEKL. V was shortened by 2 bases and J by 2 bases, with 12 bases between the two germline ends. The chain's CDR3 is CASSQHPKTNTEAFF. The CDR3 DNA reads TGCGCCAGCAGCCAACATCCAAAGACAAACACTGAAGCTTTCTTT.

The chain carries TRBV12-3 or TRBV12-4 and TRBJ1-2; perhaps TRBD1 as D (6 bases). CDR3 length equals 14 residues. The V end was cut by 2 bases, the J end by 6 bases, with 13 bases between. Here the CDR3 reads CASSLTQGINGYTF. The CDR3 nucleotides read TGTGCCAGCAGTTTAACACAGGGTATAAATGGCTACACCTTC.

This clonotype was detected only a few times. This sequence joins TRBV2 and TRBJ2-5, with a weak D call TRBD1 (7 bases). The length of the CDR3 is 14 residues. V lost 8 bases, J lost 5 bases, and 18 bases lay in between. Germline-derived CDR1 and CDR2 are SNHLY and FYNNEI. The chain's CDR3 is CASLRQGGGETQYF. In DNA, the CDR3 is TGTGCCAGCCTACGACAGGGTGGAGGGGAGACCCAGTACTTC. The complete variable domain, with remaining parts taken from reference TRBV2 and TRBJ2-5, reads EPEVTQTPSHQVTQMGQEVILRCVPISNHLYFYWYRQILGQKVEFLVSFYNNEISEKSEIFDDQFSVERPDGSNFTLKIRSTKLEDSAMYFCASLRQGGGETQYFGPGTRLLVL.

The V and J genes are TRBV5-1 and TRBJ2-5; D gene unclear. The V gene's germline CDR1 is SGHRS and CDR2 YFSETQ. Trimming removed 8 bases at V and 2 bases at J, with 7 bases between. This CDR3 has 11 amino acids. CDR3 sequence: CASTEQETQYF. The CDR3 bases are TGCGCCAGTACGGAACAAGAGACCCAGTACTTC.

This clonotype was found many times. The chain has TRBV20-1 and TRBJ2-7, with D perhaps matching TRBD1 or TRBD2 (6 bases each). Germline V gene sequence: CDR1 DFQATT, CDR2 SNEGSKA (reference sequence). V was cut by 0 bases and J by 4 bases, with 16 bases left in between. The CDR3 loop spans 15 amino acids. The CDR3 loop reads CSARDGGGGVYEQYF. The CDR3, as DNA: TGCAGTGCTAGAGATGGGGGCGGCGGGGTATACGAGCAGTACTTC.

This clonotype was seen repeatedly, ten times or more. The gene calls are TRBV12-3 or TRBV12-4 and TRBJ1-5; a weak D match, TRBD1 (6 bases). This CDR3 is built from 16 residues. Trimming cost V 3 bases and J 2 bases, with 14 bases left between them. CDR3 DNA: TGTGCCAGCAGTTTTAGGGGGGGACGGGGCAATCAGCCCCAGCATTTT. Its protein product is CASSFRGGRGNQPQHF.

This clonotype was seen many times. The DNA of the CDR3 is TGTGCCAGCAGCTACGGGGTTGGAGACAATCAGCCCCAGCATTTT. It yields the protein CASSYGVGDNQPQHF. The chain joins TRBV6-2 or TRBV6-3 to TRBJ1-5, with no clear D. The CDR3 runs 15 residues. The V and J ends lost 6 bases and 3 bases respectively, with 15 bases between them. In germline, CDR1 is MNHEY, CDR2 SVGEGT.

The chain has TRBV11-2 and TRBJ2-4; 10 nucleotides agree with TRBD1. Germline CDR1 is SGHAT and CDR2 is FQNNGV. This CDR3 region has 14 residues. V was pared by 5 bases and J by 6 bases, with 4 bases of the junction left unmatched. The CDR3 loop is CASSARDRGNIQYF. The CDR3 DNA sequence: TGTGCCAGCAGCGCCCGGGACAGGGGAAACATTCAGTACTTC.

This clonotype was recorded many times. The V call is TRBV2, the J call TRBJ1-5, with D unresolved. This CDR3 contains 16 residues. The V end was cut by 1 base, the J end by 4 bases, with 14 bases between. CDR1 is SNHLY and CDR2 is FYNNEI in the germline V gene. The CDR3 DNA follows: TGTGCCAGCAGTGAAGGCTTGGGCAGCAAGAATCAGCCCCAGCATTTT. This encodes CASSEGLGSKNQPQHF.

The table lists this clonotype with many counts. The genes are TRBV29-1 and TRBJ1-1; D remains ambiguous. The CDR3 consists of 12 residues. Trimming took 0 bases from V and 6 from J, leaving 8 bases between them. From germline, CDR1 is SQVTM and CDR2 ANQGSEA. CDR3 DNA sequence: TGCAGCGTTGAAGATCACCGACCTGAAGCTTTCTTT. Translation gives CSVEDHRPEAFF. Based on the CDR3 plus reference TRBV29-1 and TRBJ1-1, the full variable domain is SAVISQKPSRDICQRGTSLTIQCQVDSQVTMMFWYRQQPGQSLTLIATANQGSEATYESGFVIDKFPISRPNLTFSTLTVSNMSPEDSSIYLCSVEDHRPEAFFGQGTRLTVV.

This clonotype has just a few counts. The chain links TRBV10-3 to TRBJ2-7; tentatively, D is TRBD1 or TRBD2 (5 bases each). CDR3 size: 14 residues. Germline lookup yields CDR1 ENHRY and CDR2 SYGVKD. V lost 5 bases, J lost 0 bases, and 11 bases lay in between. The CDR3 DNA reads TGTGCCATCAGTCCGGGACCTAACTCCTACGAGCAGTACTTC. This sequence encodes CAISPGPNSYEQYF.

Here the CDR3 DNA reads TGTGCCAGCAGTTGGATGTACAGGGGAAGGACCCAGTACTTC. It specifies CASSWMYRGRTQYF. This chain joins TRBV28 and TRBJ2-5; 7 bases are a match to TRBD1. Germline V gene sequence: CDR1 MDHEN, CDR2 SYDVKM. J lost 7 bases, V lost 4 bases, and 9 bases had no gene match. The CDR3 sequence is 14 residues long.

This clonotype was recorded many times. The chain has TRBV5-1 and TRBJ1-1, with 9 positions matching TRBD1. This CDR3 spans 12 amino acids. V lost 2 bases to trimming and J lost 11 bases; unmatched junction nucleotides: 4. The germline gives CDR1 SGHRS, CDR2 YFSETQ. CDR3: CASSFTGGDAFF. CDR3 DNA: TGCGCCAGCAGCTTTACAGGGGGCGATGCTTTCTTT.

This clonotype was seen ten or more times. The V and J genes are TRBV28 and TRBJ1-2; the D gene is possibly TRBD1 (6 bases). CDR1 is MDHEN, CDR2 SYDVKM, per germline. The CDR3 sequence is 14 residues long. V was cut by 3 bases and J by 3 bases, with 11 bases left in between. The CDR3 DNA reads as TGTGCCAGCAGTTTGATCCCAGGGGACTATGGCTACACCTTC. Encoded protein: CASSLIPGDYGYTF.

The CDR3 loop is CACRVYGYTF. CDR3 DNA sequence: TGTGCCTGCAGGGTTTATGGCTACACCTTC. The chain couples TRBV30 to TRBJ1-2, with a possible D match to TRBD1 (5 bases). Per the germline V gene, CDR1 is GTSNPN and CDR2 is SVGIG (reference sequence). The CDR3 runs 10 residues. The V and J ends lost 6 bases and 5 bases respectively, with 7 bases between them.

This clonotype was counted at least ten times. The chain employs TRBV7-9 and TRBJ1-2; 7 bases are shared with TRBD1. V lost 5 bases, J lost 6 bases, and 6 bases stayed unmatched. This CDR3 region has 13 residues. Germline-derived CDR1 and CDR2 are SEHNR and FQNEAQ (reference sequence). This chain's CDR3 is CASSPQGIDGYTF. The CDR3 DNA reads TGTGCCAGCAGCCCACAGGGGATCGATGGCTACACCTTC.